Below are 2 T cell receptor beta chains sequenced from a single sample in a study of blood T cell repertoires in COVID-19. The protocol was immunoSEQ multiplex PCR, while the TCRdb copy is restricted to in-frame clones and leaves out a portion. The repertoire holds 210,000 or so clones, with around 85% as singletons. What was sequenced was peripheral blood. The receptor set was obtained from a human donor in a cohort sampled during active COVID-19.

A few counts support this clone. The chain has TRBV20-1 and TRBJ1-2; tentatively, D is TRBD1 (6 bases). The V end lost 3 bases, the J end lost 4 bases, and 12 bases lay between the germline ends. CDR1 DFQATT and CDR2 SNEGSKA come from the germline V gene (reference sequence). The CDR3 consists of 13 residues. The CDR3 loop is CSASVQGGYGYTF. The CDR3 bases are TGCAGTGCTAGTGTACAGGGCGGCTATGGCTACACCTTC.

This rearrangement joins TRBV28 to TRBJ1-4; D is perhaps TRBD1 (6 bases). Per the germline V gene, CDR1 is MDHEN and CDR2 is SYDVKM. This CDR3 has 17 residues. V lost 2 bases, J lost 0 bases, and 13 bases lay in between. The CDR3 sequence is CASSLRKQGATNEKLFF. In DNA, the CDR3 is TGTGCCAGCAGTTTAAGAAAACAGGGCGCAACTAATGAAAAACTGTTTTTT.